Here is one TCR beta chain with its context. What this receptor recognizes is not known. Qualities for individual bases were not recorded, and no much larger clone is one base off. Memory CD4+ T cells were FACS-sorted on a FACSAria III to over 95% purity as all CD4+ cells other than CD45RA+CCR7+CD95- naive cells. Blood from healthy donors was obtained from blood donation centers in Switzerland. Total CD4+ T cells and monocytes were enriched by positive selection with CD4 and CD14 magnetic microbeads. Before sorting, CD8+, CD14+, CD16+, CD56+, CD19+ and CD25-bright cells were excluded. In two blood donors, total memory CD4+ T cells were sequenced directly ex vivo to assess in vivo expansion of bacteria-reactive clonotypes. Peripheral blood mononuclear cells were isolated from donor blood using Ficoll-Paque Plus. Germline trimming: 4 bases from V, 3 bases from J; junction bases outside gene matches: 9. CDR1 and CDR2 (SGHRS, YFSETQ) derive from the germline V gene. The CDR3 covers 15 residues, taking in both the cysteine and the phenylalanine. This entry keeps only the CDR3 DNA: 45 bases, framed from base 1.

Deep-level sequencing, with a detection sensitivity of one cell in 200,000, was applied to the ex vivo total memory CD4+ samples. Genomic DNA was extracted from cell pellets with the QIAamp DNA Micro Kit, and its quantity and purity were checked by spectrophotometry. Amplification of TCR Vbeta CDR3 regions was performed with the immunoSEQ multiplex PCR assay. The amplicons were sequenced on the Illumina HiSeq platform. The retrieved sequences were 87 nucleotides in length and included the CDR3 region. As for how the authors treated the data: A unique productive TCR Vbeta nucleotide sequence was defined as a clonotype and was quantified by productive template frequency from ImmunoSEQ Analyzer V3.0. A threshold at the top 5th percentile of each frequency-ranked repertoire was used to define expanded clonotypes. Repertoire overlap was calculated as Chao-Jaccard using the R package fossil and displayed by nonmetric multidimensional scaling using the R package MASS. This immuneACCESS table, as held by TCRdb, lists in-frame sequences with V and J called but not all clones. Of the missing ones, under half trace to an unresolved V gene in checked studies; the others have no known cause. V and J calls and clone size are those listed in that table; D and trimming were worked out from the DNA. A total of 25,000 to 30,000 clones appear in this sample, 70% to 85% of them only once. The top ten constitute around 1.8% of the sample.

The record originates from a study of human CD4 T cells and Enterobacteriaceae (dated by TCRdb to 2019 to 2021). The study at large found these results: The reactivity of ex vivo clonotypes was inferred solely through the matching of nucleotide sequences to CFSE-low cultures from the same donors. Compared with specific clonotypes, broadly cross-reactive clonotypes seemed more expanded ex vivo, with 11 of 19 and about 65% of the roughly 30 falling in the top 5%.

The TCR sequence derives from a human donor in good health. The sequence is built from TRBV5-1 and TRBJ1-1, with TRBD1 identical over 7 junction bases. The sequenced sample consisted of memory CD4+ T cells from blood. The sample's cell subset or site label, decoded: total memory CD4 T cells sorted directly ex vivo, unstimulated. The bases read TGCGCCAGCAGCCTTCAGGGGGGAGGGGACACTGAAGCTTTCTTT. Its protein product is CASSLQGGGDTEAFF.